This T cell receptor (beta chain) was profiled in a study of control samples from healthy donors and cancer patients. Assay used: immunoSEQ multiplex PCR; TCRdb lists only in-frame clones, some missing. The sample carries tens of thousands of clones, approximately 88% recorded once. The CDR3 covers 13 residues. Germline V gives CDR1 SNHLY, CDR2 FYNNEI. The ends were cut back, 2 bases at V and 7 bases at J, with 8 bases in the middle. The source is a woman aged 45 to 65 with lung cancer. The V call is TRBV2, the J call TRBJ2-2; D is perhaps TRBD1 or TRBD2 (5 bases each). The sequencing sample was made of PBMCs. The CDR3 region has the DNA TGTGCCAGCAGTGAAAGGGGAGTCGGGGAGCTGTTTTTT. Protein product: CASSERGVGELFF.